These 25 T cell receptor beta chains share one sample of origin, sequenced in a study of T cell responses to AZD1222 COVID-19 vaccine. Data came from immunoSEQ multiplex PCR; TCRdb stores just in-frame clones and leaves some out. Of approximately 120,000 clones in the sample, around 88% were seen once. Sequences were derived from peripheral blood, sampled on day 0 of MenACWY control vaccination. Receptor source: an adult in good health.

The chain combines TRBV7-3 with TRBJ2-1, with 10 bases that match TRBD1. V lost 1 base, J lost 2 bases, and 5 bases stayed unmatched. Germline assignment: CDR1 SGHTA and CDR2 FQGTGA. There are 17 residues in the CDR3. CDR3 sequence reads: CASSLIGTGDAYNEQFF. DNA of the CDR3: TGTGCCAGCAGCTTAATTGGGACAGGGGACGCCTACAATGAGCAGTTCTTC.

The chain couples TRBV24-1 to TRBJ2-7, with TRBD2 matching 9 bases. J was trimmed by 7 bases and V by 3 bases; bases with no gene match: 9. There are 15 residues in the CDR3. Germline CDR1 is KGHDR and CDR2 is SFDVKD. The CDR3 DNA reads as TGTGCCACCAGTGATCGGAAGCGGGAGGTAGAGGAGCAGTACTTC. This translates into CATSDRKREVEEQYF.

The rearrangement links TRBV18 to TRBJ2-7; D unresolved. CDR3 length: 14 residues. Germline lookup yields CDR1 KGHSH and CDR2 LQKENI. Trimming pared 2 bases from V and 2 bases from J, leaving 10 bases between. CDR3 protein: CASSPSPGPYEQYF. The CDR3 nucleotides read TGTGCCAGCTCACCATCTCCAGGTCCCTACGAGCAGTACTTC.

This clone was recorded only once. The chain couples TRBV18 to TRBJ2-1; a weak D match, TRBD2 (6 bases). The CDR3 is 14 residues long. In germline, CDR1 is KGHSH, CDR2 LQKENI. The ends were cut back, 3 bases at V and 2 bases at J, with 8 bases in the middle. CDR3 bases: TGTGCCAGCTCACCTCCTAGCGCCTACAATGAGCAGTTCTTC. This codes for CASSPPSAYNEQFF. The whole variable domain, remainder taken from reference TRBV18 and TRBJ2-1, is NAGVMQNPRHLVRRRGQEARLRCSPMKGHSHVYWYRQLPEEGLKFMVYLQKENIIDESGMPKERFSAEFPKEGPSILRIQQVVRGDSAAYFCASSPPSAYNEQFFGPGTRLTVL.

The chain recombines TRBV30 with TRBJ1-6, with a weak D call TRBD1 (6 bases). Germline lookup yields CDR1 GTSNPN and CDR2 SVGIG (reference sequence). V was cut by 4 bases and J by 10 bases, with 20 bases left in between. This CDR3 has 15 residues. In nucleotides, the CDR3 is TGTGCCTGGACCCCCGATGGGGGCTGGGTATCACCCCTCCACTTT. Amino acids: CAWTPDGGWVSPLHF.

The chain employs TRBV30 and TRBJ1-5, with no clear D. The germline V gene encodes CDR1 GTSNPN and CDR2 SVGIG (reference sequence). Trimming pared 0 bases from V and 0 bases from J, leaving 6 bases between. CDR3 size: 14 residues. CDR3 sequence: CAWSVENSNQPQHF. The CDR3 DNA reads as TGTGCCTGGAGTGTAGAAAATAGCAATCAGCCCCAGCATTTT.

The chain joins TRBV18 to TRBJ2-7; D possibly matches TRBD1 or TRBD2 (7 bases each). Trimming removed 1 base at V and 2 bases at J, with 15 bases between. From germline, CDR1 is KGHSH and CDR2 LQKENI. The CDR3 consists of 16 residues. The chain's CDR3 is CASSPQGGGGTYEQYF. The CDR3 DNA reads TGTGCCAGCTCACCACAGGGAGGGGGCGGAACCTACGAGCAGTACTTC. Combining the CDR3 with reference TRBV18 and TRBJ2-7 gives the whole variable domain NAGVMQNPRHLVRRRGQEARLRCSPMKGHSHVYWYRQLPEEGLKFMVYLQKENIIDESGMPKERFSAEFPKEGPSILRIQQVVRGDSAAYFCASSPQGGGGTYEQYFGPGTRLTVT.

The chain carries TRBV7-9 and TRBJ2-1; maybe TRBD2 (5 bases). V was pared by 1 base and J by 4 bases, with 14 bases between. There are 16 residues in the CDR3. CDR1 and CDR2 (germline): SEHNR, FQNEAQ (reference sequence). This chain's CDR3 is CASSLGTSARYNEQFF. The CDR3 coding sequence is TGTGCCAGCAGCTTAGGGACTTCGGCACGGTACAATGAGCAGTTCTTC.

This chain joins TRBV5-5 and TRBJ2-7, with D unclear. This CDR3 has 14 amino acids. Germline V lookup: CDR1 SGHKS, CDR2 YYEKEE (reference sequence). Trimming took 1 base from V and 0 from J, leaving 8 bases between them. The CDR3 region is CASSLWEDSYEQYF. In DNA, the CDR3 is TGTGCCAGCAGCTTGTGGGAAGACTCCTACGAGCAGTACTTC.

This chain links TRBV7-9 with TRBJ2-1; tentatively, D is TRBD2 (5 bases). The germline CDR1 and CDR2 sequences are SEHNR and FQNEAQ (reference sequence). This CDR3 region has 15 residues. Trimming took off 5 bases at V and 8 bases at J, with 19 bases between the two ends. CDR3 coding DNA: TGTGCCAGCAGCCCCCTACTAGGCCGTGGGGATGAGCAGTTCTTC. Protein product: CASSPLLGRGDEQFF. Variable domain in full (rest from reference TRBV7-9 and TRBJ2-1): DTGVSQNPRHKITKRGQNVTFRCDPISEHNRLYWYRQTLGQGPEFLTYFQNEAQLEKSRLLSDRFSAERPKGSFSTLEIQRTEQGDSAMYLCASSPLLGRGDEQFFGPGTRLTVL.

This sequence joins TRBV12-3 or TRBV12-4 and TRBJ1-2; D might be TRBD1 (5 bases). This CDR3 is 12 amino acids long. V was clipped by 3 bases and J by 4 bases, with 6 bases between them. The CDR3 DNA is TGTGCCAGCAGTTTCGGGACCTATGGCTACACCTTC. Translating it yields CASSFGTYGYTF.

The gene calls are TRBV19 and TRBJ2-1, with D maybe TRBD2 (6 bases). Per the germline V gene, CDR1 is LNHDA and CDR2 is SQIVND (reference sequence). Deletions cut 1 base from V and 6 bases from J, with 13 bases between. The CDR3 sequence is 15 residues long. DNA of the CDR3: TGTGCCAGTAGTATAGTGGGGACTTCCAGCAATGAGCAGTTCTTC. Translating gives CASSIVGTSSNEQFF.

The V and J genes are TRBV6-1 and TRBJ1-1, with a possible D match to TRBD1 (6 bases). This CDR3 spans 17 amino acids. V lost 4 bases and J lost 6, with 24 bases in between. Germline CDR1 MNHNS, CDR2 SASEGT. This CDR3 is CASSGKNQQGVFAEAFF. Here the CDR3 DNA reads TGTGCCAGCAGTGGCAAAAACCAACAGGGCGTGTTCGCTGAAGCTTTCTTT.

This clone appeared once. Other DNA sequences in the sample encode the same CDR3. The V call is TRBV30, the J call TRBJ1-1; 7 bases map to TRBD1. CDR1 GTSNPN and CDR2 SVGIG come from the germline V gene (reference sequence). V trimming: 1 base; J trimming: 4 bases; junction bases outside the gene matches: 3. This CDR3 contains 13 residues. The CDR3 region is CAWSATGSTEAFF. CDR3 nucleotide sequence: TGTGCCTGGAGTGCGACAGGGAGCACTGAAGCTTTCTTT.

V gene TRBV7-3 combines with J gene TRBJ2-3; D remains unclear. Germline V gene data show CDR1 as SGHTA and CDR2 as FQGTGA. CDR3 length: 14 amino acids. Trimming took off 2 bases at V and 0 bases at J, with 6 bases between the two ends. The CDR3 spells CASSLDTSTDTQYF. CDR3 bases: TGTGCCAGCAGCTTAGATACTAGCACAGATACGCAGTATTTT.

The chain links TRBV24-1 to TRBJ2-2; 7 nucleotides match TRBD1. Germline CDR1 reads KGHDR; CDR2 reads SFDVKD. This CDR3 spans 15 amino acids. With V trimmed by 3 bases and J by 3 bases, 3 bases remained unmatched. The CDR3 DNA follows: TGTGCCACCAGTGATGCTGACAGGGACACCGGGGAGCTGTTTTTT. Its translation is CATSDADRDTGELFF.

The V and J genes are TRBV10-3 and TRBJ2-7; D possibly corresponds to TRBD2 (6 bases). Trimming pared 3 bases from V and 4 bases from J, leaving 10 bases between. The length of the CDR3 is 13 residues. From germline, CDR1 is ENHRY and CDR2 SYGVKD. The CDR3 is CAISERERYEQYF. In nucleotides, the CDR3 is TGTGCCATCAGTGAACGGGAGCGGTACGAGCAGTACTTC.

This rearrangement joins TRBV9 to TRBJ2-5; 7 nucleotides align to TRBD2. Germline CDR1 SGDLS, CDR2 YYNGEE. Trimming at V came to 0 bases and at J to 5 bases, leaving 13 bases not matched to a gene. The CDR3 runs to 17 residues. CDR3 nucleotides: TGTGCCAGCAGCGTAGGTCAGGTAGGGAGGGCAGGGGAGACCCAGTACTTC. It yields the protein CASSVGQVGRAGETQYF.

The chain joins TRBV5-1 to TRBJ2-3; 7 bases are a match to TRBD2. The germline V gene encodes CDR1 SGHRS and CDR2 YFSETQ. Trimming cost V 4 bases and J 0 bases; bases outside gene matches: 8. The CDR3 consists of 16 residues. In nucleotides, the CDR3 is TGCGCCAGCAGCGCGGGAGCGGCGTATAGCACAGATACGCAGTATTTT. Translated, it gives CASSAGAAYSTDTQYF.

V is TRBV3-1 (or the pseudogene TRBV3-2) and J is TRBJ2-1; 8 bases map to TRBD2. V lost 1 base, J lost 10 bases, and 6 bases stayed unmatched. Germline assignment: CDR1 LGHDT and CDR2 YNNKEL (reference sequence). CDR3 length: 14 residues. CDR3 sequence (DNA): TGTGCCAGCAGCCAAGGACTAGCGACAGCGGAGCAGTTCTTC. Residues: CASSQGLATAEQFF.

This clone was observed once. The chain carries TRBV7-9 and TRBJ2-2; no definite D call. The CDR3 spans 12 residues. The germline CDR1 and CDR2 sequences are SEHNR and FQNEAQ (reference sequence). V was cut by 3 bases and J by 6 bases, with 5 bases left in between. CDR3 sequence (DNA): TGTGCCAGCAGCTTTATATCCGGGGAGCTGTTTTTT. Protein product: CASSFISGELFF.

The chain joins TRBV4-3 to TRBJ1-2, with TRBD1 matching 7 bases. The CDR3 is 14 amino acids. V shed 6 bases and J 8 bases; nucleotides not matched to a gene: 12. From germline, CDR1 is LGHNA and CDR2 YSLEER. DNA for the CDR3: TGCGCCAGCAGACGGGACAGCCTCACGGGCGGCTACACCTTC. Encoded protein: CASRRDSLTGGYTF.

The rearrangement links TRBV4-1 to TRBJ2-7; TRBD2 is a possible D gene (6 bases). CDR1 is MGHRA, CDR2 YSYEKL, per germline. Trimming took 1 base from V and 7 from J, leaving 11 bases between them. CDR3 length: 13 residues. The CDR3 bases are TGCGCCAGCAGCCAAGTAGGAGCGGGTGAGCAGTACTTC. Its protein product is CASSQVGAGEQYF.

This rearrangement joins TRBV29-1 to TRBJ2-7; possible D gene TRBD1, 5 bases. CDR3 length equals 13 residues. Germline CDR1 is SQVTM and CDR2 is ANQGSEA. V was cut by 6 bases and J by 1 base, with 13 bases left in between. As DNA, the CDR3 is TGCAGCGTCGTCAAAGGGGCTTCCTACGAGCAGTACTTC. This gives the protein CSVVKGASYEQYF.

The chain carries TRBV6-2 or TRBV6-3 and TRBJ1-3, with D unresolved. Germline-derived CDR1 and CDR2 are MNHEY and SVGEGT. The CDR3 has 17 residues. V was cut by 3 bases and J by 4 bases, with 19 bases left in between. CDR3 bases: TGTGCCAGCAGTTATGGGTCCGGGTCCGGAGGAGGAAACACCATATATTTT. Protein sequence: CASSYGSGSGGGNTIYF.